These T cell receptor beta chains were read from a single sample in a study of a mutant IDH1 vaccine in newly diagnosed glioma. TCRdb's table, derived via immunoSEQ multiplex PCR, lists solely in-frame clones and lacks some. The sample lists 23,000 or so clones, 93% occurring once. The specimen was PBMCs, collected from a glioma patient treated with radiotherapy, temozolomide or both. Receptors originate from a man aged 35 to 55 with glioma. The CDR3 runs from the conserved cysteine through the conserved F or W. Fields, in order: J gene, V gene, clone size, CDR3 length, D gene, CDR3 DNA, CDR3 protein. A D gene is named only where the DNA matches it firmly. The size of a clone is reported for some rows only, either as once, few or many, or as a class for expanded clones.

J: TRBJ2-5; V: TRBV25-1; size: -; length: 14; D: -; DNA: TGTGCCAGCAGTGAAGTTGGGGCCCATTCGACCCAGTACTTC; CDR3: CASSEVGAHSTQYF
J: TRBJ2-7; V: TRBV11-2; size: once; length: 14; D: -; DNA: TGTGCCAGCAGCTTAGGCCAAACAGGCTACGAGCAGTACTTC; CDR3: CASSLGQTGYEQYF
J: TRBJ2-7; V: TRBV6-4; size: -; length: 15; D: TRBD2; DNA: TGTGCCAGCAGATTTAGCGGGAGCAAACGATACGAGCAGTACTTC; CDR3: CASRFSGSKRYEQYF
J: TRBJ1-1; V: TRBV15; size: -; length: 16; D: TRBD1; DNA: TGTGCCACCAGCAGACCGAGACAGGGGGTAAACACTGAAGCTTTCTTT; CDR3: CATSRPRQGVNTEAFF
J: TRBJ1-6; V: TRBV11-2; size: -; length: 16; D: TRBD1; DNA: TGTGCCAGCAGCTTAGGGGGACAGGGGGTGGAGAGGCCCCTCCACTTT; CDR3: CASSLGGQGVERPLHF
J: TRBJ1-2; V: TRBV10-3; size: -; length: 13; D: -; DNA: TGTGCCATCAGTGATCCCCGGACGGGCGGCTACACCTTC; CDR3: CAISDPRTGGYTF
J: TRBJ1-1; V: TRBV20-1; size: -; length: 11; D: -; DNA: TGCAGTGCTAGGGAGCTCACTGAAGCTTTCTTT; CDR3: CSARELTEAFF
J: TRBJ1-1; V: TRBV4-3; size: -; length: 16; D: TRBD1; DNA: TGCGCCAGCAGCCTCCGGGACAGGGTAGGACGGACTGAAGCTTTCTTT; CDR3: CASSLRDRVGRTEAFF
J: TRBJ2-7; V: TRBV4-1; size: -; length: 16; D: -; DNA: TGCGCCAGCAGCCAAGAACGGGCGGGATCCTCCTACGAGCAGTACTTC; CDR3: CASSQERAGSSYEQYF
J: TRBJ2-3; V: TRBV4-2; size: -; length: 16; D: -; DNA: TGTGCCAGCAGCCAAGGGGCAGCGGCGAGCACAGATACGCAGTATTTT; CDR3: CASSQGAAASTDTQYF
J: TRBJ1-1; V: TRBV10-3; size: -; length: 16; D: TRBD1; DNA: TGTGCCATCAGTGAGTCTTCAGGGGGCGCCGGGTCTGAAGCTTTCTTT; CDR3: CAISESSGGAGSEAFF
J: TRBJ1-4; V: TRBV19; size: once; length: 14; D: TRBD1; DNA: TGTGCCAGTAGTATGGGACAGCCCCGTGAAAAACTGTTTTTT; CDR3: CASSMGQPREKLFF
J: TRBJ2-7; V: TRBV6-6; size: -; length: 16; D: -; DNA: TGTGCCAGCAGTTACTCGAGGGGGGGGCCCGCCTACGAGCAGTACTTC; CDR3: CASSYSRGGPAYEQYF
J: TRBJ1-1; V: TRBV13; size: once; length: 17; D: TRBD1; DNA: TGTGCCAGCCATCCCAGGTGGCGGGACAGGGGCAACACTGAAGCTTTCTTT; CDR3: CASHPRWRDRGNTEAFF
J: TRBJ2-3; V: TRBV6-6; size: -; length: 16; D: TRBD2; DNA: TGTGCCAGCAGGGGAGTAGCGGGATTAACGACAGATACGCAGTATTTT; CDR3: CASRGVAGLTTDTQYF
J: TRBJ2-3; V: TRBV6-1; size: -; length: 15; D: TRBD1; DNA: TGTGCCAGCAGTCCAGACAGGGGGCAGGGAGATACGCAGTATTTT; CDR3: CASSPDRGQGDTQYF
J: TRBJ1-1; V: TRBV5-6; size: -; length: 14; D: -; DNA: TGTGCCAGCAGCACCGGACTGCTGAACACTGAAGCTTTCTTT; CDR3: CASSTGLLNTEAFF
J: TRBJ2-1; V: TRBV2; size: once; length: 17; D: TRBD1; DNA: TGTGCCAGCAGTGGCCCGCCGGGACAGCACGCCTACAATGAGCAGTTCTTC; CDR3: CASSGPPGQHAYNEQFF